The rows below give T cell receptor beta chains drawn from one sample of a study of T cells expressing NK-cell markers. TCRdb reprocessed the 5' RACE reads, with one entry per CDR3 protein and no DNA. This specimen shows under 200,000 distinct CDR3 sequences; the ten leading clones hold around a sixth. Sample: blood T cells: a sorted CD56 or NKG2C T cell subset, CD4+ or CD8+ T cells, or bulk PBMC T cells (not recorded which). The origin of the receptors is a woman aged 18-70 years in good health. CDR3s include the opening cysteine and the closing phenylalanine or tryptophan.

CASSPFWGGGDTQYF | TRBJ2-3 | TRBV27
CASSYDRGAYNEQFF | TRBJ2-1 | TRBV5-5
CSARLRSSYNEQFF | TRBJ2-1 | TRBV20-1
CATSDPGGGYTF | TRBJ1-2 | TRBV24-1
CAFEASGRTNTGELFF | TRBJ2-2 | TRBV7-9
CATSDFRESGQQFF | TRBJ2-1 | TRBV24-1
CSVSLRGTSGNKEQFF | TRBJ2-1 | TRBV20-1
CASSSGITGSYEQYF | TRBJ2-7 | TRBV12-3/TRBV12-4
CASSLASVNSPLHF | TRBJ1-6 | TRBV5-1
CASRRLAKRRLNDNEQFF | TRBJ2-1 | TRBV11-1
CASSRQVTGELFF | TRBJ2-2 | TRBV28
CASSLALIRDDTEAFF | TRBJ1-1 | TRBV7-9
CATSRDPGRQETQYF | TRBJ2-5 | TRBV15
CASSTVPGQGYTQYF | TRBJ2-3 | TRBV5-1
CATNRGGLNIQYF | TRBJ2-4 | TRBV24-1
CASSPLDSLDDSNQPQHF | TRBJ1-5 | TRBV5-1
CSARDGALAGGGELFF | TRBJ2-2 | TRBV20-1
CASSSGRVLGELFF | TRBJ2-2 | TRBV19
CSVGALTSGDNEQFF | TRBJ2-1 | TRBV29-1
CASSLTPGQVGYEQYF | TRBJ2-7 | TRBV6-5
CASSQGGGGQPQHF | TRBJ1-5 | TRBV4-2
CASSLWRPLLPKGKLFF | TRBJ1-4 | TRBV5-8
CASSLQGFGQETQYF | TRBJ2-5 | TRBV2
CASSLDTGGIEKLFF | TRBJ1-4 | TRBV5-1